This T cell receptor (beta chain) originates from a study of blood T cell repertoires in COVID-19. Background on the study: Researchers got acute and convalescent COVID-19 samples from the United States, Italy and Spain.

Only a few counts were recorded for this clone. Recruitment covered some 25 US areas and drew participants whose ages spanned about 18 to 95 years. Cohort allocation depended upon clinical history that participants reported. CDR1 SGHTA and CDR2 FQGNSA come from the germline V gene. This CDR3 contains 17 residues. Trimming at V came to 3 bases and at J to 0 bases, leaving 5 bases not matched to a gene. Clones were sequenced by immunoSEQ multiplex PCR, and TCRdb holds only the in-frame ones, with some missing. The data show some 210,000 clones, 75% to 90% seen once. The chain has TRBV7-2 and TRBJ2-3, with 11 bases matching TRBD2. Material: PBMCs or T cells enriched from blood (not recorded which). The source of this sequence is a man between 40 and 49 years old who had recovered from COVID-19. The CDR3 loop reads CASSFLAGGPSTDTQYF. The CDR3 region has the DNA TGTGCCAGCAGCTTCTTAGCGGGAGGGCCTAGCACAGATACGCAGTATTTT.